The 19 T cell receptor beta chains given below trace back to one sample, sequenced in a study of T cell changes during pregnancy in multiple sclerosis. Profiling relied on immunoSEQ multiplex PCR, and the TCRdb table lists in-frame clones only, not all of them. Of 36,000 or so clones listed, around 91% are singletons. This sample comprised CD8+ T cells from peripheral blood mononuclear cells, obtained in the third trimester of pregnancy. Receptor source: a female donor with multiple sclerosis, enrolled in a pregnancy study.

About this clone itself: At one of its ends the junction is not consistent with the germline gene, which may arise from a read error. V usage is TRBV6-5 and J usage is TRBJ1-1, with D uncertain. The CDR3 sequence is 15 residues long. Per germline, CDR1 MNHEY and CDR2 SVGAGI. The CDR3 protein is CASRYSGGPNTEAFF. The CDR3 region has the DNA TGTGCCAGCAGATACTCAGGCGGGCCGAACACTGAAGCTTTCTTT.

This clone has ten or more counts. The genes are TRBV6-4 and TRBJ2-2, with D perhaps matching TRBD2 (6 bases). The V end was cut by 6 bases, the J end by 2 bases, with 13 bases between. This CDR3 has 15 amino acids. Germline assignment: CDR1 MRHNA and CDR2 SNTAGT. The chain's CDR3 is CASSPEGLNTGELFF. The DNA for the CDR3 is TGTGCCAGCAGCCCTGAGGGACTCAACACCGGGGAGCTGTTTTTT.

This clone was seen a few times. The chain couples TRBV7-9 to TRBJ2-7; TRBD2 aligns across 7 bases. This CDR3 is 13 amino acids long. J was trimmed by 6 bases and V by 5 bases; bases with no gene match: 7. Per germline, CDR1 SEHNR and CDR2 FQNEAQ (reference sequence). CDR3 DNA sequence: TGTGCCAGCAGCCCTGGGACTACTCCCGAGCAGTACTTC. Encoded protein: CASSPGTTPEQYF.

This chain connects TRBV18 to TRBJ2-5, with TRBD1 identical over 9 bases. The ends lost 4 bases at V and 1 base at J; junction bases unmatched: 1. The CDR3 contains 14 residues. Germline CDR1 and CDR2: KGHSH and LQKENI. DNA of the CDR3: TGTGCCAGCTCACTGACAGGGGGCCAAGAGACCCAGTACTTC. Translating it yields CASSLTGGQETQYF.

The chain carries TRBV10-2 and TRBJ1-6; possible D gene TRBD1, 6 bases. The germline gives CDR1 WSHSY, CDR2 SAAADI. This CDR3 has 17 amino acids. V lost 3 bases and J 10 bases, leaving 22 bases between the germline ends. The CDR3 nucleotides are TGCGCCAGCAGTGATCCTTACAGGGTCTTGGTAGACTCACCCCTCCACTTT. Translated, it gives CASSDPYRVLVDSPLHF.

Turning to this clone: The sample carries other DNA sequences with the same CDR3. This sequence joins TRBV9 and TRBJ2-6; possibly TRBD1 for D (5 bases). The CDR3 loop spans 15 amino acids. V dropped 2 bases and J dropped 1 base, with 7 bases sitting between them. CDR1 SGDLS and CDR2 YYNGEE come from the germline V gene. CDR3 amino acids: CASSVAGSGANVLTF. DNA of the CDR3: TGTGCCAGCAGCGTGGCAGGGTCTGGGGCCAACGTCCTGACTTTC.

This chain joins TRBV2 and TRBJ1-1; D not resolved. The germline V gene has CDR1 SNHLY and CDR2 FYNNEI. This CDR3 contains 11 residues. The CDR3: CARVSGTEAFF. The DNA of the CDR3 is TGTGCTAGAGTCTCGGGAACTGAAGCTTTCTTT. Supplemented by reference TRBV2 and TRBJ1-1, the full variable domain reads EPEVTQTPSHQVTQMGQEVILRCVPISNHLYFYWYRQILGQKVEFLVSFYNNEISEKSEIFDDQFSVERPDGSNFTLKIRSTKLEDSAMYFCARVSGTEAFFGQGTRLTVV.

The chain employs TRBV6-5 and TRBJ1-6; unclear D gene. Germline V gene lookup returns CDR1 MNHEY and CDR2 SVGAGI. With 3 bases removed from V and 9 bases from J, the gap between germline ends came to 18 bases. This CDR3 has 16 amino acids. The CDR3 loop is CASSYELGERSSPLHF. For the CDR3, the DNA is TGTGCCAGCAGTTATGAACTCGGGGAAAGGAGTTCACCCCTCCACTTT.

CDR3 in amino acids: CASSLPWGEGQPQHF. The CDR3, as DNA: TGTGCCAGCAGCTTACCTTGGGGCGAAGGACAGCCCCAGCATTTT. The chain employs TRBV7-2 and TRBJ1-5; D may be TRBD1 (5 bases). The length of the CDR3 is 15 residues. In germline, CDR1 is SGHTA, CDR2 FQGNSA. Trimming left V 2 bases short and J 7 bases short, with 15 bases between.

J is TRBJ2-1 and V is TRBV19, with D perhaps matching TRBD1 (6 bases). The V gene's germline CDR1 is LNHDA and CDR2 SQIVND (reference sequence). The V gene lost 5 bases and the J gene lost 8 bases, with 10 bases spanning the gap. The CDR3 has 12 amino acids. The DNA of the CDR3 is TGTGCCAGTAGTCATAGGGGGTATGAGCAGTTCTTC. It translates to CASSHRGYEQFF.

V and J are TRBV18 and TRBJ2-7, with 7 nucleotides matching TRBD2. The V gene's germline CDR1 is KGHSH and CDR2 LQKENI. V dropped 2 bases and J dropped 5; count of bases not matched to a gene: 21. The CDR3 is 19 residues long. CDR3: CASSPNQFNREVSPNEQYF. CDR3 DNA sequence: TGTGCCAGCTCACCAAACCAATTTAACCGGGAGGTTTCGCCTAACGAGCAGTACTTC.

This sequence joins TRBV10-3 and TRBJ1-1; perhaps TRBD1 as D (5 bases). The CDR3 spans 18 residues. V dropped 7 bases and J dropped 5 bases, with 29 bases sitting between them. CDR1 and CDR2 from the germline V gene are ENHRY and SYGVKD. The CDR3 loop is CAITRSNWRDSRETEAFF. CDR3 bases: TGTGCCATCACTCGGTCCAACTGGAGGGACTCCCGGGAAACTGAAGCTTTCTTT.

In this sample, this clone turned up once. J is TRBJ1-1 and V is TRBV11-3; D not certain. V was shortened by 1 base and J by 3 bases, with 3 bases between the two germline ends. Germline V gene data show CDR1 as SGHNT and CDR2 as YENEEA. The CDR3 contains 12 residues. The chain's CDR3 is CASSLGDTEAFF. CDR3 nucleotide sequence: TGTGCCAGCAGCTTAGGCGACACTGAAGCTTTCTTT.

The chain has TRBV7-6 and TRBJ2-2; D is ambiguous. Deletions cut 1 base from V and 3 bases from J, with 3 bases between. CDR1 and CDR2 from the germline V gene are SGHVS and FNYEAQ. The CDR3 is 13 residues long. CDR3 region: CASSLGDTGELFF. The CDR3 region has the DNA TGTGCCAGCAGCTTAGGAGACACCGGGGAGCTGTTTTTT.

This chain uses TRBV5-4 with TRBJ1-1; D is uncertain. The ends were cut back, 7 bases at V and 6 bases at J, with 16 bases in the middle. This CDR3 has 13 residues. Germline CDR1 and CDR2: SGHNT and YYREEE (reference sequence). As DNA, the CDR3 is TGTGCCAGCCGGAACTATACCGGGGCTGAAGCTTTCTTT. Translating gives CASRNYTGAEAFF.

This rearrangement joins TRBV27 to TRBJ2-3; 10 nucleotides line up with TRBD2. The CDR3 sequence is 18 residues long. Unmatched junction bases numbered 9, after V lost 1 base and J lost 2 bases. Germline CDR1 MNHEY, CDR2 SMNVEV (reference sequence). Here the CDR3 reads CASSLYGLSGGHTDTQYF. The CDR3 coding sequence is TGTGCCAGCAGTTTATACGGTCTTAGCGGGGGGCACACAGATACGCAGTATTTT.

V gene TRBV7-7 combines with J gene TRBJ2-5; 7 bases are a match to TRBD1. The CDR3 runs 15 residues. CDR1 is SSHAT and CDR2 is FNYEAQ in the germline V gene (reference sequence). The J segment lost 0 bases and the V segment lost 5 bases, leaving 6 bases of the junction unmatched. The CDR3 bases are TGTGCCAGCAGCCGAACAGGGGAGTACCAAGAGACCCAGTACTTC. Translation gives CASSRTGEYQETQYF.

V and J are TRBV14 and TRBJ1-2; a possible D gene is TRBD1 (6 bases). The CDR3 loop spans 13 amino acids. The germline CDR1 and CDR2 sequences are SGHDN and FVKESK. The V end lost 3 bases, the J end lost 2 bases, and 7 bases lay between the germline ends. The CDR3: CASSQGANYGYTF. The CDR3 bases are TGTGCCAGCAGCCAGGGGGCCAACTATGGCTACACCTTC.

The J gene is TRBJ2-3, the V gene TRBV7-9, with 12 nucleotides matching TRBD1. The junction had 3 bases not matched to a gene; V was cut back by 6 bases and J by 2 bases. Germline V gene lookup returns CDR1 SEHNR and CDR2 FQNEAQ (reference sequence). The CDR3 has 15 amino acids. CDR3 nucleotide sequence: TGTGCCAGCAGGGGGACAGGGGGCCCCACAGATACGCAGTATTTT. It yields the protein CASRGTGGPTDTQYF.